The 6 T cell receptor beta chains below come from one sample, sequenced in a study of identical twins. A single record per CDR3 protein comes from TCRdb applying MiXCR to the 5' RACE reads. The sample shows around 490,000 distinct CDR3 sequences, about 16% of them seen only once. This same sample was also taken into another study, of yellow fever vaccine responses in identical twins.

Sequenced: CD4+ T cells sorted from blood. These receptors were collected from a woman aged 18 to 35 in good health.

The chain joins TRBV28 to TRBJ2-7; 9 bases align to TRBD2. J lost 6 bases, V lost 3 bases, and 12 bases had no gene match. CDR1 MDHEN and CDR2 SYDVKM come from the germline V gene. The CDR3 contains 16 residues. CDR3 DNA sequence: TGTGCCAGCAGTTTGTCTGCGGGAGGGCATACTCGCGAGCAGTACTTC. Translated, it gives CASSLSAGGHTREQYF.

The chain employs TRBV7-8 and TRBJ1-1, with 7 positions matching TRBD1. Per germline, CDR1 SGHVS and CDR2 FQNEAQ. The ends lost 6 bases at V and 5 bases at J; junction bases unmatched: 9. This CDR3 has 14 amino acids. CDR3 amino acids: CASSVPNRGTEAFF. The CDR3 coding sequence is TGTGCCAGCAGTGTCCCGAACAGGGGAACTGAAGCTTTCTTT.

This clonotype showed up just a few times. In DNA form, the CDR3 reads TGTGCCAGCAGTCCTGGGACTAGCGCTAGGGACATTCAGTACTTC. Translated: CASSPGTSARDIQYF. This rearrangement joins TRBV6-1 to TRBJ2-4; TRBD2 agrees at 10 bases. The V segment lost 5 bases and the J segment 8 bases; nucleotides outside the gene matches: 9. The length of the CDR3 is 15 residues. Germline V gene data show CDR1 as MNHNS and CDR2 as SASEGT.

This clonotype was found a few times. This chain joins TRBV12-3 or TRBV12-4 and TRBJ2-5; 10 nucleotides align to TRBD1. J was trimmed by 5 bases and V by 4 bases; bases with no gene match: 13. The CDR3 has 17 residues. The CDR3 DNA sequence: TGTGCCAGCAGTTCTAGGGGGACAGGGGAATTTAGGGAGACCCAGTACTTC. It translates to CASSSRGTGEFRETQYF.

V usage is TRBV5-1 and J usage is TRBJ2-1; perhaps D is TRBD1 or TRBD2 (5 bases each). From germline, CDR1 is SGHRS and CDR2 YFSETQ. The CDR3 loop spans 15 amino acids. V lost 0 bases and J 8 bases, leaving 15 bases between the germline ends. This chain's CDR3 is CASSLGHAGTDEQFF. DNA of the CDR3: TGCGCCAGCAGCTTGGGACACGCAGGGACGGATGAGCAGTTCTTC.

The genes are TRBV27 and TRBJ2-7; 9 bases align to TRBD1. Germline lookup yields CDR1 MNHEY and CDR2 SMNVEV (reference sequence). Trimming cost V 3 bases and J 4 bases; bases outside gene matches: 7. This CDR3 contains 15 residues. The CDR3 is CASSFTGTGIYEQYF. In DNA, the CDR3 is TGTGCCAGCAGTTTCACCGGGACAGGGATTTACGAGCAGTACTTC.